This T cell receptor (beta chain) was sequenced for a study of cytomegalovirus exposure and HLA in healthy donors. Study-wide findings and caveats: Reported performance of the classifier showed diagnosis of cytomegalovirus status with high specificity and sensitivity. A prior analysis recorded that most TCR beta V segments were productive about 87% or about 30% of the time. V- and J-gene trimming of TCR beta was linked (in a later analysis) to a missense DCLRE1C variant. Across donors, presence/absence analyses took sequencing depth to be roughly uniform.

V lost 5 bases and J lost 10, with 21 bases in between. The CDR3 spans 15 residues. Germline CDR1 is LNHDA and CDR2 is SQIVND (reference sequence). A note on this clone: Its specificity is not known.

With 60 Vbeta and 13 Jbeta primers, the PCR was carried out. The assay was immunoSEQ multiplex PCR, and TCRdb's table has in-frame clones only and misses some. The sample yields approximately 89,000 clones, around 77% seen once. The sample taken for sequencing was PBMCs. The clonotype was recovered from a man aged 25-45 years in good health and CMV-seronegative. This sequence joins TRBV19 and TRBJ2-1, with D maybe TRBD1 (5 bases). The DNA of the CDR3 is TGTGCCAGTAGTGCCGGGCAGGGCCCTGATCGCGAGCAGTTCTTC. This sequence encodes CASSAGQGPDREQFF. The full variable domain, with the rest looked up from reference TRBV19 and TRBJ2-1, is DGGITQSPKYLFRKEGQNVTLSCEQNLNHDAMYWYRQDPGQGLRLIYYSQIVNDFQKGDIAEGYSVSREKKESFPLTVTSAQKNPTAFYLCASSAGQGPDREQFFGPGTRLTVL.